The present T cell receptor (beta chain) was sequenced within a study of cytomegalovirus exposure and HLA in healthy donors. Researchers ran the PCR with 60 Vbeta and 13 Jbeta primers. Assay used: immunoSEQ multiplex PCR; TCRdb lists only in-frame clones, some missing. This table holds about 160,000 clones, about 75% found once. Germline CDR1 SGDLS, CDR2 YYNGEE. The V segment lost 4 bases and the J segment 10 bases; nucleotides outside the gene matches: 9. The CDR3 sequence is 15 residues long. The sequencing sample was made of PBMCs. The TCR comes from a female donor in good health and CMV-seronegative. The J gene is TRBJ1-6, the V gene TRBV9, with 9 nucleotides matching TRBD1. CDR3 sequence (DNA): TGTGCCAGCAGCCCTACCGGGACAGGGATCTCACCCCTCCACTTT. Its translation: CASSPTGTGISPLHF.